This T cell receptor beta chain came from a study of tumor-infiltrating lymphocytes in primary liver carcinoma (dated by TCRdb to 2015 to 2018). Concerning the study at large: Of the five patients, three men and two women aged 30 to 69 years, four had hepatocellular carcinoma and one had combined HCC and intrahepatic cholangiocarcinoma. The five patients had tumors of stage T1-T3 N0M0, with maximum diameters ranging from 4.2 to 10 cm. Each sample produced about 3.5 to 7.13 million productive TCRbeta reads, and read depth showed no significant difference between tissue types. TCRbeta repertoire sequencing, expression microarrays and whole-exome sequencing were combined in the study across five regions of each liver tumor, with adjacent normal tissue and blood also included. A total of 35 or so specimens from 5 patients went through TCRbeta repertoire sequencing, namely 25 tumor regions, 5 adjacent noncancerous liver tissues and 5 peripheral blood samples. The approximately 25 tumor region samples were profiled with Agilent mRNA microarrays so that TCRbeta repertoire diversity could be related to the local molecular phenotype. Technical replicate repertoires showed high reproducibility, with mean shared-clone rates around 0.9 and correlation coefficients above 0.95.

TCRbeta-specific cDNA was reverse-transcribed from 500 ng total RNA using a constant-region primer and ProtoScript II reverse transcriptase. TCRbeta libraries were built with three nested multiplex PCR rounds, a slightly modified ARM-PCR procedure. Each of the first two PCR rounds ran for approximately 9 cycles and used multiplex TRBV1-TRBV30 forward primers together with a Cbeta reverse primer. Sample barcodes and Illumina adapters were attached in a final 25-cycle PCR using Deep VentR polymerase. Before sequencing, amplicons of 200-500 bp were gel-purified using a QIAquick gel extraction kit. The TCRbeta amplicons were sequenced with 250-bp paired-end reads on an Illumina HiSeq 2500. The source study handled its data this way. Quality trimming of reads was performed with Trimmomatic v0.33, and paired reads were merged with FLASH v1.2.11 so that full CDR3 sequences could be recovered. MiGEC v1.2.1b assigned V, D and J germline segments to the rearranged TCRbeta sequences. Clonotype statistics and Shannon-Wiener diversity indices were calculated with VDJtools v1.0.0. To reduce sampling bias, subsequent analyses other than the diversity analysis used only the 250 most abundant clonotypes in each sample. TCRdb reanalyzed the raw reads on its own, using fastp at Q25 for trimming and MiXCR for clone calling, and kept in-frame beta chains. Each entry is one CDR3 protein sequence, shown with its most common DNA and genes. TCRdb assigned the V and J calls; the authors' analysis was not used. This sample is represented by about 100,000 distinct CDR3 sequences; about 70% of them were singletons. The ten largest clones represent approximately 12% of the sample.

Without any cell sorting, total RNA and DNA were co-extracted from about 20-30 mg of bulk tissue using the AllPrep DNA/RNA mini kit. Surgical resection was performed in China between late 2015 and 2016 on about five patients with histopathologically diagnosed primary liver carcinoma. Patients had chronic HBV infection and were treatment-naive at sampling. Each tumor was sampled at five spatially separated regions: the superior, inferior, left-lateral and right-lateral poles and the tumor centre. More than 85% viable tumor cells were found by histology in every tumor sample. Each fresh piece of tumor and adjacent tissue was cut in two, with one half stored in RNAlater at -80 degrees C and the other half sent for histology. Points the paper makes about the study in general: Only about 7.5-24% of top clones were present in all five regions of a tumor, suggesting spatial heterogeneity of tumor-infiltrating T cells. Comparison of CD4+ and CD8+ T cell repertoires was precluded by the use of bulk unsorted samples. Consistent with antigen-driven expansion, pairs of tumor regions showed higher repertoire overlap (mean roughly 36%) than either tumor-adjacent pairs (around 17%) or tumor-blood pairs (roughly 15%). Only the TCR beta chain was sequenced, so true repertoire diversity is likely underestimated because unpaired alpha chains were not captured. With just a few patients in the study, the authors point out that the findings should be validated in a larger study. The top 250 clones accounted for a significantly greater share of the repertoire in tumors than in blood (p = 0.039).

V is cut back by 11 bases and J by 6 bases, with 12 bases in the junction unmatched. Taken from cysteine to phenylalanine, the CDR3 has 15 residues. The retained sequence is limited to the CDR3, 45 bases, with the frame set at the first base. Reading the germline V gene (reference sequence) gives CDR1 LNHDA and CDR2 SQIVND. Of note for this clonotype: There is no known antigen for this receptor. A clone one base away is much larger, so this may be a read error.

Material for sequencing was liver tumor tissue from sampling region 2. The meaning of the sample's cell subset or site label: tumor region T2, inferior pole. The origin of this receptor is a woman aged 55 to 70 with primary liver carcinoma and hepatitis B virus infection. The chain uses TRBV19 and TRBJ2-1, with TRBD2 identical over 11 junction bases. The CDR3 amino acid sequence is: CACNLLAGDINEQFF. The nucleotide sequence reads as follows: TGTGCCTGTAATCTACTAGCGGGAGATATCAATGAGCAGTTCTTC.